This T cell receptor beta chain was sequenced in a study of blood T cell repertoires in COVID-19. Clones were sequenced by immunoSEQ multiplex PCR, and TCRdb holds only the in-frame ones, with some missing. In the table there are some 180,000 clones, roughly 79% of which are singletons. The V end lost 5 bases, the J end lost 8 bases, and 19 bases lay between the germline ends. From germline, CDR1 is MNHEY and CDR2 SVGAGI. CDR3 length equals 15 residues. This chain connects TRBV6-5 to TRBJ2-1; possibly TRBD2 for D (6 bases). The clonotype originates from a woman between 35 and 50 years old with COVID-19, enrolled during active disease. Sequenced input: peripheral blood. The CDR3 sequence: CASSPGTFTIYEQFF. As DNA, the CDR3 is TGTGCCAGCAGTCCGGGGACTTTTACGATATATGAGCAGTTCTTC.